What follows are 20 T cell receptor beta chains derived from one specimen sequenced in a study of cytomegalovirus exposure and HLA in healthy donors. Amplification used 60 Vbeta primers and 13 Jbeta primers. Assay used: immunoSEQ multiplex PCR; TCRdb lists only in-frame clones, some missing. Of roughly 200,000 clones detected, approximately 70% appear once; the ten largest clones hold roughly 2.5%. Sequenced sample: PBMCs. The source of these receptors is a middle-aged man in good health and CMV-seropositive.

The chain uses TRBV28 and TRBJ2-3; 7 bases are shared with TRBD1. CDR3 size: 14 residues. V lost 6 bases, J lost 1 base, and 4 bases stayed unmatched. CDR1 is MDHEN, CDR2 SYDVKM, per germline. CDR3 bases: TGTGCCAGCAGCAGGACAGGACGCACAGATACGCAGTATTTT. Its protein product is CASSRTGRTDTQYF. The entire variable domain, with the rest obtained from reference TRBV28 and TRBJ2-3, is as follows: DVKVTQSSRYLVKRTGEKVFLECVQDMDHENMFWYRQDPGLGLRLIYFSYDVKMKEKGDIPEGYSVSREKKERFSLILESASTNQTSMYLCASSRTGRTDTQYFGPGTRLTVL.

The V call is TRBV28, the J call TRBJ1-2, with 7 positions matching TRBD1. With V trimmed by 7 bases and J by 1 base, 6 bases remained unmatched. Looked up from germline, CDR1 is MDHEN and CDR2 is SYDVKM. This CDR3 region has 14 residues. In DNA form, the CDR3 reads TGTGCCAGCACCCCCGGGACAGATAACTATGGCTACACCTTC. Translated, it gives CASTPGTDNYGYTF.

In its sample, this clone was seen a few times. The gene calls are TRBV6-1 and TRBJ2-7; 8 positions agree with TRBD2. With 6 bases clipped from V and 6 bases from J, the junction kept 10 bases outside the gene matches. The CDR3 has 14 amino acids. CDR1 is MNHNS, CDR2 SASEGT, per germline. The CDR3 coding sequence is TGTGCCAGCAGCCCCACCGGGGGGGCAATCGAGCAGTACTTC. Protein product: CASSPTGGAIEQYF.

CDR3 region: CASSLEGTGKNEQYF. CDR3 bases: TGCGCCAGCAGCTTGGAAGGGACAGGGAAGAACGAGCAGTACTTC. The V call is TRBV5-1, the J call TRBJ2-7, with TRBD1 identical over 9 bases. Germline V gene lookup returns CDR1 SGHRS and CDR2 YFSETQ. The J segment lost 5 bases and the V segment lost 0 bases, leaving 6 bases of the junction unmatched. This CDR3 comprises 15 residues.

This clone came up a few times. The genes are TRBV6-5 and TRBJ1-1; 9 bases map to TRBD1. The trim removed 6 bases at V and 5 bases at J, leaving 10 bases unmatched. This CDR3 has 15 residues. CDR1 is MNHEY and CDR2 is SVGAGI in the germline V gene. CDR3 region: CASRSTGQGRTEAFF. The DNA of the CDR3 is TGTGCCAGCAGATCTACCGGACAGGGGAGGACTGAAGCTTTCTTT.

J is TRBJ2-7 and V is TRBV5-1; TRBD1 is a possible D gene (6 bases). The CDR3 loop spans 15 amino acids. Germline loops: CDR1 SGHRS, CDR2 YFSETQ. Trimming removed 0 bases from V and 3 bases from J, with 13 bases in between. The CDR3 nucleotides read TGCGCCAGCAGCTTGGAGTCTGGGGGCAGCTACGAGCAGTACTTC. Its protein product is CASSLESGGSYEQYF.

V gene TRBV9 combines with J gene TRBJ2-5; 10 bases align to TRBD2. V was pared by 2 bases and J by 1 base, with 8 bases of the junction left unmatched. CDR1 is SGDLS and CDR2 is YYNGEE in the germline V gene. The CDR3 is 17 amino acids. The CDR3 sequence is CASSVGLLAGVQETQYF. The DNA of the CDR3 is TGTGCCAGCAGCGTGGGCCTCCTAGCGGGGGTCCAAGAGACCCAGTACTTC.

V is TRBV27 and J is TRBJ2-1, with 9 bases fitting TRBD2. The germline gives CDR1 MNHEY, CDR2 SMNVEV (reference sequence). The CDR3 has 15 amino acids. Losses at the gene ends were 6 bases for V and 8 bases for J; bases not matched to a gene: 11. CDR3 region: CASRPVLAGAYEQFF. The CDR3 DNA sequence: TGTGCCAGCAGACCGGTATTAGCGGGGGCCTATGAGCAGTTCTTC.

As for this clone: One end of the junction does not line up with germline, which may come from a read error. The CDR3 bases are TGTGCCAGTAGTCGGGTTGAGGGATTATCCTACGAGCAGTCCTTC. The encoded protein is CASSRVEGLSYEQSF. The genes are TRBV19 and TRBJ2-7; D is possibly TRBD2 (5 bases). Germline CDR1 and CDR2: LNHDA and SQIVND (reference sequence). The CDR3 covers 15 residues.

This clone was picked up one time. The V gene is TRBV6-5, the J gene TRBJ1-6; TRBD1 is a possible D gene (5 bases). This CDR3 is built from 15 residues. V was pared by 2 bases and J by 6 bases, with 11 bases between. Germline V lookup: CDR1 MNHEY, CDR2 SVGAGI. The CDR3 sequence: CASSYAGRGNSPLHF. CDR3 nucleotide sequence: TGTGCCAGCAGTTACGCAGGGCGGGGTAATTCACCCCTCCACTTT.

In DNA, the CDR3 is TGTGCCAGCAGCTTGGAGGGGGCGGGCGATGAGCAGTTCTTC. Translated, it gives CASSLEGAGDEQFF. This chain connects TRBV5-4 to TRBJ2-1, with 7 nucleotides matching TRBD1. Germline trimming cut 0 bases from V and 8 bases from J; bases unmatched to any gene: 5. This CDR3 region has 14 residues. Per germline, CDR1 SGHNT and CDR2 YYREEE (reference sequence).

The V and J genes are TRBV21-1 and TRBJ1-4; the table's D call of TRBD1 was not tested on the DNA. TRBV21-1 is designated a pseudogene. CDR3 length equals 15 residues. CDR3 sequence: CASSDRDIFNEKLFF. For the CDR3, the DNA is TGTGCCAGCAGCGACCGGGACATATTTAATGAAAAACTGTTTTTT.

This clone has more than one count but fewer than ten. J is TRBJ2-2 and V is TRBV7-9; D is unresolved. The CDR3 is 14 residues long. The V and J ends lost 3 bases and 5 bases respectively, with 10 bases between them. Germline CDR1 is SEHNR and CDR2 is FQNEAQ (reference sequence). Here the CDR3 reads CASSFSGLTGELFF. Here the CDR3 DNA reads TGTGCCAGCAGCTTTAGTGGTTTGACCGGGGAGCTGTTTTTT. Looking up the rest from reference TRBV7-9 and TRBJ2-2 gives the full variable domain: DTGVSQNPRHKITKRGQNVTFRCDPISEHNRLYWYRQTLGQGPEFLTYFQNEAQLEKSRLLSDRFSAERPKGSFSTLEIQRTEQGDSAMYLCASSFSGLTGELFFGEGSRLTVL.

The J gene is TRBJ2-3, the V gene TRBV5-6; 7 positions match TRBD1. The ends lost 3 bases at V and 0 bases at J; junction bases unmatched: 1. The germline gives CDR1 SGHDT, CDR2 YYEEEE. The CDR3 is made up of 14 amino acids. DNA of the CDR3: TGTGCCAGCAGCTGGACAGGCAGCACAGATACGCAGTATTTT. This encodes CASSWTGSTDTQYF.

This clone has a handful of counts. This chain links TRBV2 with TRBJ2-7; 8 positions match TRBD2. Germline V gene sequence: CDR1 SNHLY, CDR2 FYNNEI. The V gene end was trimmed by 9 bases and the J gene end by 4 bases; junction bases not matched to a gene: 8. This CDR3 is 13 amino acids long. This chain's CDR3 is CARTGLARYEQYF. CDR3 bases: TGTGCCAGGACCGGACTAGCTAGGTACGAGCAGTACTTC.

The V and J genes are TRBV5-8 and TRBJ1-4; TRBD1 might be the D (5 bases). V shed 4 bases and J shed 0 bases, with 10 bases lying between them. The V gene's germline CDR1 is SGHTS and CDR2 YDEGEE. The CDR3 totals 15 residues. The CDR3 reads CASSSRVATNEKLFF. Here the CDR3 DNA reads TGTGCCAGCAGCAGCAGGGTTGCAACTAATGAAAAACTGTTTTTT.

V is TRBV6-5 and J is TRBJ2-5, with D possibly matching TRBD1 (5 bases). Judging by the DNA end, TRBJ2-7 fits better; the J call may be wrong. CDR3 length equals 13 residues. Germline CDR1 and CDR2: MNHEY and SVGAGI. This CDR3 reads CASSYLSRGEQYF. In DNA, the CDR3 is TGTGCCAGCAGTTATCTGTCTAGGGGCGAGCAGTACTTC.

The chain employs TRBV11-3 and TRBJ2-1; 10 bases map to TRBD1. Germline V gene sequence: CDR1 SGHNT, CDR2 YENEEA. CDR3 length: 16 residues. Losses at the gene ends were 3 bases for V and 6 bases for J; bases not matched to a gene: 8. The CDR3 loop is CASSFQTGTGVNEQFF. The CDR3 nucleotides are TGTGCCAGCAGCTTCCAGACCGGGACAGGGGTCAATGAGCAGTTCTTC.

The genes are TRBV5-1 and TRBJ2-1, with 7 positions matching TRBD1. This CDR3 is built from 13 residues. The germline gives CDR1 SGHRS, CDR2 YFSETQ. V trimming: 4 bases; J trimming: 8 bases; junction bases outside the gene matches: 6. The CDR3 is CASSTDRVHEQFF. DNA of the CDR3: TGCGCCAGCAGCACCGACAGGGTTCATGAGCAGTTCTTC.

This clone turned up a few times. The gene calls are TRBV28 and TRBJ1-2; TRBD1 aligns across 7 bases. CDR3 size: 16 residues. CDR1 and CDR2 (germline): MDHEN, SYDVKM. V was pared by 6 bases and J by 4 bases, with 14 bases of the junction left unmatched. CDR3 sequence reads: CASSISTGQGSYGYTF. The DNA for the CDR3 is TGTGCCAGCAGCATCTCGACAGGGCAAGGGTCCTATGGCTACACCTTC.